The sequence of this TCR beta chain was determined in a study of blood T cells in healthy people across ages. V trimming: 0 bases; J trimming: 2 bases; junction bases outside the gene matches: 7. This CDR3 contains 17 residues. CDR1 and CDR2 (germline): MNHEY, SVGAGI. Combining a sample-barcoded 5' primer with a J-beta primer mix, a second PCR ran for roughly 7 to 11 cycles. TCRdb analysed the 5' RACE reads with MiXCR anew, one entry per CDR3 protein. Seen here are a few hundred thousand distinct CDR3 sequences, around a quarter observed once, and the top ten hold about 3.9%. This sample was also put to use in a study of T cells of mothers and their children.

The source material was blood. The sequence derives from a boy aged 2 to 9 in good health. V is TRBV6-5 and J is TRBJ2-7; 10 bases align to TRBD2. CDR3 in amino acids: CASSYSVLAGRPYEQYF. The CDR3 coding sequence is TGTGCCAGCAGTTACTCAGTACTAGCGGGAAGGCCCTACGAGCAGTACTTC.